The T cell receptor beta chain described here comes from a study of OX40 agonist ivuxolimab in advanced cancers. Regarding the study in general: Ivuxolimab, which targeted the costimulatory receptor OX40 (CD134), was an agonistic, fully human IgG2 monoclonal antibody. The point of sequencing TCRbeta in the periphery was to test whether ivuxolimab changed TCR sequence diversity and drove clonal T-cell expansion. Of the roughly 52 patients in dose escalation, some 20 had hepatocellular carcinoma, roughly 15 had melanoma, 9 had renal cell carcinoma and 9 had head and neck cancer. In the dose-escalation cohort, about four fifths of patients were male, and the mean age was approximately 60 years with a range of roughly 20 to 85. Partial responses occurred in three dose-escalation patients: two with cutaneous melanoma and one with hepatocellular carcinoma. Patients were allowed to have had prior anti-PD-1, anti-PD-L1 or anti-CTLA-4 therapy, and less than 45% of the dose-escalation patients had previously received checkpoint inhibitors. The monotherapy dose-escalation portion (N ≈ 50 patients) of the phase I ivuxolimab trial is reported in the paper. Intravenous ivuxolimab was administered to patients every 2 weeks at six dose levels: 0.01, 0.1, 0.3, 1.5, 3 and 10 mg/kg. General study outcomes and caveats: Which antigens the clonally expanded peripheral T cells were specific for was not determined. Low levels of normalized T-cell clonal expansion were also seen in some patients who did not respond. After ivuxolimab, expanded clones were on average more numerous among CD8+ T cells than among CD4+ T cells. At doses of 0.1 to 3.0 mg/kg, clonal expansion of both CD4+ and CD8+ blood T cells was observed from baseline to week 6. In partial responders in the 0.1-3.0 mg/kg groups, normalized peripheral clonal expansion was found to be among the lowest, especially among CD8+ T cells.

According to the germline V gene, CDR1 reads MNHEY and CDR2 reads SVGAGI. The CDR3 sequence holds 15 residues, the cysteine and phenylalanine included. Just CDR3 DNA is preserved here, 45 bases in frame from base 1. Trimming removed 2 bases from V and 4 bases from J; the gene matches leave 2 bases unexplained. Patients with a history of autoimmune disease or receiving systemic immunosuppression were excluded from the trial. Peripheral blood for TCR sequencing was collected from all dose cohorts at baseline, on cycle 4 day 1, and on cycle 7 day 1. Samples came from an open-label, multicenter, first-in-human phase I dose-escalation trial of ivuxolimab. Adults with locally advanced or metastatic melanoma, renal cell carcinoma, hepatocellular carcinoma or head and neck squamous cell carcinoma were enrolled in the trial. Before TCR sequencing, CD4+ T cells and CD8+ T cells were sorted from peripheral blood as separate populations.

For sequencing of the TCRbeta CDR3 region, genomic DNA was extracted from the sorted cells. The immunoSEQ Assay was used for sequencing of TCRbeta CDR3 regions. The immuneACCESS repertoire file appears here via TCRdb, limited to in-frame rearrangements. These files lack a portion of the clones; in checked studies, under half of the deficit traces to unresolved V genes, and the cause of the others is not known. A total of tens of thousands of clones appear in this sample, about 90% of them only once. The biggest ten clones account for around 0.51% of the sample. With respect to this clone: What this receptor recognizes is not known. No base quality values were provided; no much bigger clone lies one nucleotide off.

The receptor comes from an adult with an advanced solid tumor such as melanoma, head and neck, liver or kidney cancer. This material consisted of CD4+ or CD8+ T cells sorted from blood, taken in a trial of the OX40 agonist ivuxolimab. The rearranged chain carries TRBV6-5 and TRBJ1-4, with 9 central nucleotides matching TRBD1. The CDR3 here reads CASSYGTGFNEKLFF. The DNA sequence is as follows: TGTGCCAGCAGTTACGGGACAGGGTTTAATGAAAAACTGTTTTTT.